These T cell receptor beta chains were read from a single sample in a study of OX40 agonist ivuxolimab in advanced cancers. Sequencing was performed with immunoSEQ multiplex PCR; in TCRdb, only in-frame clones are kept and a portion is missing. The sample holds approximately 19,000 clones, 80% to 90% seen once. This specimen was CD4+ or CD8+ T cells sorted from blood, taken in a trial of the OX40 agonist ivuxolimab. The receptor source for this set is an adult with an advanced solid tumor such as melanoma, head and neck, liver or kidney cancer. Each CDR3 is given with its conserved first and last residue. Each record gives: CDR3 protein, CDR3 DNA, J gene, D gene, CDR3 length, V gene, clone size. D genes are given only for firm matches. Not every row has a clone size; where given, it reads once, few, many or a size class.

CDR3: CASSLSSGSEISYNEQFF
DNA: TGTGCCAGCAGTCTATCTAGCGGAAGCGAGATCTCCTACAATGAGCAGTTCTTC
J: TRBJ2-1
D: TRBD2
length: 18
V: TRBV27
size: NA

CDR3: CASSTPSTF
DNA: TGTGCCAGCAGCACCCCGAGCACCTTC
J: TRBJ1-2
D: NA
length: 9
V: TRBV21-1
size: NA

CDR3: CASSLEAGAYNEQFF
DNA: TGCGCCAGCAGCCTCGAAGCGGGAGCCTACAATGAGCAGTTCTTC
J: TRBJ2-1
D: TRBD2
length: 15
V: TRBV4-1
size: once

CDR3: CASPSGTGGSSSYEQYF
DNA: TGTGCCAGTCCGTCGGGGACAGGGGGATCAAGCTCCTACGAGCAGTACTTC
J: TRBJ2-7
D: TRBD1
length: 17
V: TRBV11-3
size: once

CDR3: CASSMFGGELFF
DNA: TGTGCCAGTAGTATGTTTGGCGGGGAGCTGTTTTTT
J: TRBJ2-2
D: NA
length: 12
V: TRBV19
size: NA

CDR3: CATTESQGTGELFF
DNA: TGTGCCACCACGGAGTCTCAGGGCACCGGGGAGCTGTTTTTT
J: TRBJ2-2
D: NA
length: 14
V: TRBV15
size: NA

CDR3: CATSVGAEGELFF
DNA: TGTGCCACCAGCGTGGGGGCTGAAGGGGAGCTGTTTTTT
J: TRBJ2-2
D: NA
length: 13
V: TRBV15
size: NA

CDR3: CASSEVPSGATQYF
DNA: TGTGCCAGCAGTGAAGTTCCTAGCGGGGCAACGCAGTATTTT
J: TRBJ2-3
D: TRBD2
length: 14
V: TRBV6-1
size: NA

CDR3: CASSGGGTYEQYF
DNA: TGTGCCAGCAGCGGCGGGGGGACCTACGAGCAGTACTTC
J: TRBJ2-7
D: TRBD2
length: 13
V: TRBV11-2
size: NA

CDR3: CASSPHRGAGANVLTF
DNA: TGTGCCAGCAGTCCCCACAGGGGGGCTGGGGCCAACGTCCTGACTTTC
J: TRBJ2-6
D: TRBD1
length: 16
V: TRBV27
size: NA

CDR3: CASSPDLSPDTQYF
DNA: TGTGCCAGCAGCCCCGACCTGTCTCCAGATACGCAGTATTTT
J: TRBJ2-3
D: NA
length: 14
V: TRBV7-9
size: NA

CDR3: CASSFRQGYGYTF
DNA: TGTGCCAGCAGTTTCCGGCAGGGCTATGGCTACACCTTC
J: TRBJ1-2
D: NA
length: 13
V: TRBV27
size: NA

CDR3: CASSPRLAGGNEQYF
DNA: TGTGCCAGCAGTCCGAGACTAGCGGGAGGGAACGAGCAGTACTTC
J: TRBJ2-7
D: TRBD2
length: 15
V: TRBV28
size: NA

CDR3: CASSLTAGDRVTEAFF
DNA: TGTGCCAGCAGCTTAACCGCCGGGGACAGGGTCACTGAAGCTTTCTTT
J: TRBJ1-1
D: TRBD1
length: 16
V: TRBV7-9
size: NA

CDR3: CASSDGAGAINEQFF
DNA: TGTGCCAGCAGTGATGGGGCAGGGGCGATCAATGAGCAGTTCTTC
J: TRBJ2-1
D: NA
length: 15
V: TRBV6-4
size: NA

CDR3: CASSLLQRKETQYF
DNA: TGTGCCAGCAGCTTGTTACAGAGAAAAGAGACCCAGTACTTC
J: TRBJ2-5
D: NA
length: 14
V: TRBV11-2
size: NA

CDR3: CASSHLRDRTDTQYF
DNA: TGCGCCAGCAGCCACCTCCGGGACCGCACAGATACGCAGTATTTT
J: TRBJ2-3
D: NA
length: 15
V: TRBV4-1
size: NA

CDR3: CASSARDFHYGYTF
DNA: TGTGCCAGCAGCGCTCGGGACTTCCACTATGGCTACACCTTC
J: TRBJ1-2
D: NA
length: 14
V: TRBV9
size: NA

CDR3: CASSIIAGRQETQYF
DNA: TGTGCCAGTAGTATCATAGCGGGGAGACAAGAGACCCAGTACTTC
J: TRBJ2-5
D: TRBD2
length: 15
V: TRBV19
size: NA

CDR3: CASSSTGGNQPQHF
DNA: TGTGCCAGCAGTTCGACAGGGGGCAATCAGCCCCAGCATTTT
J: TRBJ1-5
D: TRBD1
length: 14
V: TRBV27
size: NA

CDR3: CASSLAGDSHNEQFF
DNA: TGTGCCAGCAGCTTAGCCGGGGACAGCCACAATGAGCAGTTCTTC
J: TRBJ2-1
D: TRBD1
length: 15
V: TRBV11-3
size: NA

CDR3: CASSVDSSYNSPLHF
DNA: TGTGCCAGCAGCGTTGACTCCTCCTATAATTCACCCCTCCACTTT
J: TRBJ1-6
D: NA
length: 15
V: TRBV9
size: NA

CDR3: CSVEVYRGSGNTIYF
DNA: TGCAGCGTTGAAGTCTACAGGGGGAGTGGAAACACCATATATTTT
J: TRBJ1-3
D: TRBD1
length: 15
V: TRBV29-1
size: NA

CDR3: CAGLAGGANTGELFF
DNA: TGTGCCGGTTTAGCGGGAGGGGCGAACACCGGGGAGCTGTTTTTT
J: TRBJ2-2
D: TRBD2
length: 15
V: TRBV6-1
size: few

CDR3: CASSVGGSSYEQYF
DNA: TGTGCCAGCAGCGTAGGTGGAAGCTCCTACGAGCAGTACTTC
J: TRBJ2-7
D: NA
length: 14
V: TRBV9
size: NA

CDR3: CASSQVWGGLSSYEQYF
DNA: TGCGCCAGCAGCCAGGTTTGGGGGGGCCTCAGCTCCTACGAGCAGTACTTC
J: TRBJ2-7
D: NA
length: 17
V: TRBV4-1
size: NA

CDR3: CASSLNNYEQYF
DNA: TGTGCCAGCAGCTTGAACAACTACGAGCAGTACTTC
J: TRBJ2-7
D: NA
length: 12
V: TRBV5-6
size: few

CDR3: CGGRALDTYNEQFF
DNA: TGTGGGGGGAGGGCCCTTGACACCTACAATGAGCAGTTCTTC
J: TRBJ2-1
D: TRBD2
length: 14
V: TRBV30
size: NA

CDR3: CASSRPDSTSTDTQYF
DNA: TGTGCCAGCAGTAGACCGGACAGTACTAGCACAGATACGCAGTATTTT
J: TRBJ2-3
D: NA
length: 16
V: TRBV6-6
size: NA

CDR3: CASIQTADKGNQPQHF
DNA: TGTGCCAGCATCCAAACCGCGGACAAGGGGAATCAGCCCCAGCATTTT
J: TRBJ1-5
D: NA
length: 16
V: TRBV27
size: NA

CDR3: CASGLGTVQHEQYF
DNA: TGTGCTAGTGGTTTGGGGACAGTTCAACACGAGCAGTACTTC
J: TRBJ2-7
D: NA
length: 14
V: TRBV12-5
size: NA

CDR3: CASSLGVVQPQHF
DNA: TGCGCCAGCAGCCTTGGGGTCGTTCAGCCCCAGCATTTT
J: TRBJ1-5
D: NA
length: 13
V: TRBV4-1
size: NA

CDR3: CASRGSTYEQYF
DNA: TGTGCCAGTAGGGGGAGTACATACGAGCAGTACTTC
J: TRBJ2-7
D: NA
length: 12
V: TRBV19
size: NA

CDR3: CASSPGGHTIYF
DNA: TGTGCCAGCAGTCCTGGGGGACACACCATATATTTT
J: TRBJ1-3
D: NA
length: 12
V: TRBV28
size: NA

CDR3: CASKLDRSTYEQYF
DNA: TGTGCCAGCAAGCTGGACAGGTCAACCTACGAGCAGTACTTC
J: TRBJ2-7
D: TRBD1
length: 14
V: TRBV2
size: NA

CDR3: CASSEFTNQPQHF
DNA: TGTGCCAGCAGTGAATTCACAAATCAGCCCCAGCATTTT
J: TRBJ1-5
D: NA
length: 13
V: TRBV2
size: NA

CDR3: CSANWDYGYTF
DNA: TGCAGTGCTAACTGGGACTATGGCTACACCTTC
J: TRBJ1-2
D: NA
length: 11
V: TRBV20-1
size: NA

CDR3: CASVKGGELFF
DNA: TGTGCCAGCGTAAAAGGGGGGGAGCTGTTTTTT
J: TRBJ2-2
D: NA
length: 11
V: TRBV6-5
size: NA

CDR3: CASSPPEGAFTGELFF
DNA: TGTGCCAGCAGCCCCCCCGAGGGGGCGTTCACCGGGGAGCTGTTTTTT
J: TRBJ2-2
D: TRBD1
length: 16
V: TRBV13
size: NA

CDR3: CAWSVLQGGEQFF
DNA: TGTGCCTGGAGTGTACTGCAGGGCGGTGAGCAGTTCTTC
J: TRBJ2-1
D: NA
length: 13
V: TRBV30
size: NA

CDR3: CASSLALGTSGREYF
DNA: TGTGCCAGCAGCTTAGCGCTTGGGACTAGCGGGAGAGAGTACTTC
J: TRBJ2-7
D: TRBD2
length: 15
V: TRBV7-9
size: once

CDR3: CASRSGTLNTGELFF
DNA: TGTGCCAGCAGGTCGGGGACTTTGAACACCGGGGAGCTGTTTTTT
J: TRBJ2-2
D: NA
length: 15
V: TRBV27
size: NA